This T cell receptor (beta chain) was sequenced in a study of PD-1 blockade in mismatch repair-deficient tumors. CDR1 is SQVTM, CDR2 ANQGSEA, per germline. The CDR3 totals 11 residues. This table comes from immunoSEQ multiplex PCR, and its TCRdb copy is limited to in-frame clones, with some not included. Found here are 120,000 or so clones, 85% to 90% of them singletons; the top ten hold approximately 13%. V gene TRBV29-1 combines with J gene TRBJ2-3, with D unresolved. The clonotype was recovered from an adult with mismatch repair-deficient cancer. This specimen was peripheral blood, taken 44 weeks after starting pembrolizumab. The CDR3 loop reads CNILVTDTQYF. The CDR3 DNA follows: TGCAACATCCTTGTCACAGATACGCAGTATTTT.